The rows below give T cell receptor beta chains drawn from one sample of a study of blood T cell repertoires in COVID-19. The data were produced by immunoSEQ multiplex PCR, yet TCRdb's version contains in-frame clones alone and is incomplete. The sample lists roughly 230,000 clones; 75% to 85% were seen once. Sequencing was carried out using peripheral blood. These TCRs come from a man aged 45 to 65 with COVID-19, enrolled during active disease. The CDR3 runs from the conserved cysteine through the conserved F or W. The D gene is left open where the match is weak. Clone size is stated in some rows and not others, as once, few, many or a class when expanded.

v_call	clone_size	d_call	j_call	cdr3_nt	cdr3_aa
TRBV5-8	few	-	TRBJ2-7	TGTGCCAGCACCCCGAGGTGGAGTTACGAGCAGTACTTC	CASTPRWSYEQYF
TRBV6-5	-	-	TRBJ1-6	TGTGCCAGCGGGGGGGGCACCTATAATTCACCCCTCCACTTT	CASGGGTYNSPLHF
TRBV25-1	-	TRBD2	TRBJ2-7	TGTGCCAGCAGCCCCCCGGGGGGTTTTCTTTCGATCGGAGAGCAGTACTTC	CASSPPGGFLSIGEQYF
TRBV9	-	-	TRBJ1-1	TGTGCCAGCAGCGGGGTGGGGGGTAGCACTGAAGCTTTCTTT	CASSGVGGSTEAFF
TRBV7-9	-	-	TRBJ2-5	TGTGCCAGCAGCTTACTCCCCGGCCCGGGGGAGGAGACCCAGTACTTC	CASSLLPGPGEETQYF
TRBV2	-	TRBD1	TRBJ2-2	TGTGCCAGCAGTGAAGGACTCCGACAGGGGCCCGGGGAGCTGTTTTTT	CASSEGLRQGPGELFF
TRBV5-4	-	TRBD2	TRBJ2-3	TGTGCCAGCAGCTTAGGTGGTGCCGGGGGGGCAGATACGCAGTATTTT	CASSLGGAGGADTQYF
TRBV6-6	once	-	TRBJ2-7	TGTGCCAGCAGTTACGAAGTGACGGGAGCTGAGCAGTACTTC	CASSYEVTGAEQYF
TRBV7-8	-	-	TRBJ1-3	TGTGCCAGCAGCTTAGCGCCTATCGGGGTCGGAAACACCATATATTTT	CASSLAPIGVGNTIYF
TRBV6-2/TRBV6-3	-	-	TRBJ2-2	TGTGCCAGCAGTTACGGTGGGGGCTGGGTCACCGGGGAGCTGTTTTTT	CASSYGGGWVTGELFF
TRBV10-1	-	-	TRBJ2-1	TGCGCCAGCAGTGATTCCAGGGTGAGGGAGCAGTTCTTC	CASSDSRVREQFF
TRBV5-5	-	TRBD1	TRBJ1-2	TGTGCCAGCAGCCTCGCACTTCCCGGACAGGGGGCCGACTATGGCTACACCTTC	CASSLALPGQGADYGYTF
TRBV15	-	-	TRBJ1-2	TGTGCCACCAGCAGAGAGGGGCCCCTATATGGCTACACCTTC	CATSREGPLYGYTF
TRBV5-1	-	-	TRBJ2-5	TGCGCCAGCAGCTTGAGGAGGGGGGGCGCAGAGACCCAGTACTTC	CASSLRRGGAETQYF
TRBV6-6	once	TRBD1	TRBJ1-2	TGTGCCAGCGACGAAACAGGGGAGAGATATGGCTACACCTTC	CASDETGERYGYTF
TRBV30	-	TRBD1	TRBJ2-1	TGTGCCTGCAATAACGGGACAGGGTACCACAATGAGCAGTTCTTC	CACNNGTGYHNEQFF